This T cell receptor beta chain was identified in a study of OX40 agonist ivuxolimab in advanced cancers. Study-wide background: The patients got ivuxolimab, which is an agonistic anti-OX40 (CD134) antibody. People who had prior anti-PD-1, anti-PD-L1 or anti-CTLA-4 therapy could take part, and under 45% had some. General study findings and limits: Doses of 0.1 to 3.0 mg/kg were accompanied by clonal expansion of CD4+ and CD8+ blood T cells by week 6.

The table came from immunoSEQ multiplex PCR; TCRdb's copy has only in-frame clones and leaves some out. The table shows approximately 29,000 clones, with roughly 83% occurring only once. Germline CDR1 reads SGHRS; CDR2 reads YFSETQ. This CDR3 is 15 amino acids long. Trimming cost V 1 base and J 2 bases; bases outside gene matches: 6. This clone showed up just a few times. What it binds is not known. The chain joins TRBV5-1 to TRBJ2-7; TRBD1 agrees at 7 bases. The source material was CD4+ or CD8+ T cells sorted from blood, sampled in a trial of the OX40 agonist ivuxolimab. The sequence was collected from an adult with an advanced solid tumor such as melanoma, head and neck, liver or kidney cancer. The DNA of the CDR3 is TGCGCCAGCAGCTTGAGTTCACAGGGGCCCTACGAGCAGTACTTC. Encoded protein: CASSLSSQGPYEQYF.